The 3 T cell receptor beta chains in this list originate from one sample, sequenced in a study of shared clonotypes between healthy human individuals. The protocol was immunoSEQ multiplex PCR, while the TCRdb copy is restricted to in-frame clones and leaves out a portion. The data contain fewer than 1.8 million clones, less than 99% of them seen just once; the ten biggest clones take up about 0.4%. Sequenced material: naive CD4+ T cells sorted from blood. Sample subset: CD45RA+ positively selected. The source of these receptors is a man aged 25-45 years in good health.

The CDR3 loop reads CASSLRTGPSYEQYF. Here the CDR3 DNA reads TGTGCCAGCAGCCTCCGGACAGGACCCTCCTACGAGCAGTACTTC. The chain uses TRBV9 and TRBJ2-7; 7 bases agree with TRBD1. The CDR3 extends over 15 amino acids. V shed 4 bases and J 0 bases; nucleotides not matched to a gene: 7. CDR1 is SGDLS, CDR2 YYNGEE, per germline.

CDR3 DNA sequence: TGTGCCAGCAGCTCCGGACTATACAATGAGCAGTTCTTC. Translating gives CASSSGLYNEQFF. The rearrangement joins TRBV7-7 to TRBJ2-1; perhaps TRBD2 as D (6 bases). Germline V gene lookup returns CDR1 SSHAT and CDR2 FNYEAQ (reference sequence). The V end was cut by 4 bases, the J end by 4 bases, with 8 bases between. The CDR3 is made up of 13 amino acids.

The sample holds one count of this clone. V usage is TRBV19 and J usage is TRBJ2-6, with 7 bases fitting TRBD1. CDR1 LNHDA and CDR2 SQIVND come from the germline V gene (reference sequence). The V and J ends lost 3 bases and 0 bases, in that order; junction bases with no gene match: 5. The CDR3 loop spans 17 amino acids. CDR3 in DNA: TGTGCCAGTAGTATTTCGACAGGGAGCTCTGGGGCCAACGTCCTGACTTTC. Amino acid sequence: CASSISTGSSGANVLTF.